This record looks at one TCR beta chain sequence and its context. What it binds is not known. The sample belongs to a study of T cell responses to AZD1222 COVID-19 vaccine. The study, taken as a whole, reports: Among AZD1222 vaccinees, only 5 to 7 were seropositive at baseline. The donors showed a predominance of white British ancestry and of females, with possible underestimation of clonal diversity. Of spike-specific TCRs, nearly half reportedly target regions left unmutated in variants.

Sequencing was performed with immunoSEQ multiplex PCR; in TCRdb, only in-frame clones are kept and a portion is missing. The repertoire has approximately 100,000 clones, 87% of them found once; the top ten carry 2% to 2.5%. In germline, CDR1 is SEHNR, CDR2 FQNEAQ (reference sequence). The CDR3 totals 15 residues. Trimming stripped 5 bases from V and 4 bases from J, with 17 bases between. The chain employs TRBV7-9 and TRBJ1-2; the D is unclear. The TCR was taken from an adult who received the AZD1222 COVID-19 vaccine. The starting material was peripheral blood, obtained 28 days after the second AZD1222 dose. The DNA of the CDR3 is TGTGCCAGCAGCGTAACTGGCGGGAGCCGCTATGGCTACACCTTC. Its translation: CASSVTGGSRYGYTF.